Listed below are T cell receptor beta chains from one sample, sequenced in a study of CD8+ T cells in alopecia areata. Assay: immunoSEQ multiplex PCR; the TCRdb copy retains only in-frame clones and omits some. The sample holds 35,000 to 45,000 clones, 80% to 95% seen once. The sequences come from CD8+ T cells sorted from blood, collected at week 24, from a patient treated with tofacitinib. Receptors were obtained from a human donor with alopecia areata. The CDR3 runs from the conserved cysteine through the conserved F or W. D genes are given only for firm matches. The size of a clone is reported for some rows only, either as once, few or many, or as a class for expanded clones.

TRBV11-2	NA	NA	TRBJ2-1	TGTGCCAGCAGCTTCGTCGAGGACAGTATCAATGAGCAGTTCTTC	CASSFVEDSINEQFF
TRBV29-1	TRBD1	NA	TRBJ2-1	TGCAGCGTCGCGCATGGGACAGACAATGAGCAGTTCTTC	CSVAHGTDNEQFF
TRBV29-1	NA	NA	TRBJ2-2	TGCAGCGTTGAGTGGCCGGGGAGGAACACCGGGGAGCTGTTTTTT	CSVEWPGRNTGELFF
TRBV28	TRBD2	NA	TRBJ2-5	TGTGCCAGCAGCCCTCTGTTGCGGGGGGGAGAGACCCAGTACTTC	CASSPLLRGGETQYF
TRBV4-3	NA	NA	TRBJ2-3	TGCGCCAGCAGCTTCGGCGGGACCTTCACAGATACGCAGTATTTT	CASSFGGTFTDTQYF
TRBV7-9	NA	NA	TRBJ2-2	TGTGCCAGCAGCTTGACGGACACCGGGGAGCTGTTTTTT	CASSLTDTGELFF
TRBV6-1	NA	NA	TRBJ2-2	TGTGCCAGCAGTGAATTTGTGATCGGGGAGCTGTTTTTT	CASSEFVIGELFF
TRBV4-1	NA	NA	TRBJ1-2	TGCGCCAGCAGCCAAGATCTTGAGGAGAACTATGGCTACACCTTC	CASSQDLEENYGYTF
TRBV7-9	TRBD2	NA	TRBJ2-7	TGTGCCAGCAGCTTAGGTGGGCTAGCGGGGGTCTACGAGCAGTACTTC	CASSLGGLAGVYEQYF
TRBV7-2	NA	NA	TRBJ2-7	TGTGCCAGCAGCTTAGTACAGACCTACGAGCAGTACTTC	CASSLVQTYEQYF
TRBV7-8	TRBD1	NA	TRBJ2-7	TGTGCCAGCAGCGACAGGGTAGTGGAGCAGTACTTC	CASSDRVVEQYF
TRBV7-2	TRBD2	few	TRBJ2-3	TGTGCCAGCAGCTTAGATCTAGCGGGGGGGCCAGATACGCAGTATTTT	CASSLDLAGGPDTQYF
TRBV11-2	TRBD1	NA	TRBJ2-5	TGTGCCAGCAGCTCCCCAGGGGGCTGGGAGACCCAGTACTTC	CASSSPGGWETQYF
TRBV28	NA	NA	TRBJ2-2	TGTGCCAGCAGTAGAACCCTAGAGAACACCGGGGAGCTGTTTTTT	CASSRTLENTGELFF
TRBV10-3	NA	NA	TRBJ2-5	TGTGCCATCCGCCCGGACGGGGGGACCCAGTACTTC	CAIRPDGGTQYF
TRBV9	NA	once	TRBJ2-5	TGTGCCAGCAGCGCAGGACAGTCGCTTCCCCAGTACTTC	CASSAGQSLPQYF
TRBV2	NA	NA	TRBJ2-1	TGTGCCAGCAGTGTGGGTGGCAATGAGCAGTTCTTC	CASSVGGNEQFF
TRBV7-9	TRBD2	NA	TRBJ2-1	TGTGCCAGCAGCATGGGACTAGCGGGGGGAAGGACGCAGTTCTTC	CASSMGLAGGRTQFF
TRBV6-6	TRBD1	NA	TRBJ2-5	TGTGCCAGCAGCGGACAGGACCTCACTCAAGAGACCCAGTACTTC	CASSGQDLTQETQYF
TRBV27	NA	NA	TRBJ2-5	TGTGCCAGCGCTCCTACAGGGATAGAGACCCAGTACTTC	CASAPTGIETQYF
TRBV5-1	NA	NA	TRBJ2-3	TGCGCCAGCAGCTTGCACGGAATCACAGATACGCAGTATTTT	CASSLHGITDTQYF
TRBV7-9	TRBD1	NA	TRBJ2-7	TGTGCCAGCAGCTGGCCCCGGGACAGGCCCCACTACGAGCAGTACTTC	CASSWPRDRPHYEQYF
TRBV19	NA	NA	TRBJ1-1	TGTGCCAGTAGTATAGCCCAGGGACTGTCGAACACTGAAGCTTTCTTT	CASSIAQGLSNTEAFF
TRBV7-2	NA	NA	TRBJ2-3	TGTGCCAGCAGCTTAGTACCGACAGATACGCAGTATTTT	CASSLVPTDTQYF
TRBV30	NA	NA	TRBJ2-1	TGTGCCTGGAGTGAGGACAGCTCCTACAATGAGCAGTTCTTC	CAWSEDSSYNEQFF
TRBV5-1	NA	NA	TRBJ2-4	TGCGCCAGCAGCTTGGAGTTAGCCAAAAACATTCAGTACTTC	CASSLELAKNIQYF
TRBV19	NA	NA	TRBJ2-5	TGTGCCAGTAGTATGAACAGGTTGGAGACCCAGTACTTC	CASSMNRLETQYF
TRBV7-9	NA	NA	TRBJ2-4	TGTGCCAGCAGCTCCCCGTTCGAGGGCTTGGGCAAAAACATTCAGTACTTC	CASSSPFEGLGKNIQYF
TRBV2	NA	NA	TRBJ2-6	TGTGCCAGCCGATCCGGGGCCAACGTCCTGACTTTC	CASRSGANVLTF
TRBV6-5	NA	NA	TRBJ2-2	TGTGCCAGCAGTGCGCCCGGGGAGCTGTTTTTT	CASSAPGELFF
TRBV7-9	NA	NA	TRBJ2-3	TGTGCCAGCAGCTTAGGGAGCGGGACAGTGGATACGCAGTATTTT	CASSLGSGTVDTQYF
TRBV29-1	NA	NA	TRBJ1-2	TGCAGCGTTTCAAAAGCATGGGACGGCTATGGCTACACCTTC	CSVSKAWDGYGYTF
TRBV7-9	NA	NA	TRBJ2-7	TGTGCCAGCAGCCTACTCGATGTCCCCTACGAGCAGTACTTC	CASSLLDVPYEQYF
TRBV6-1	NA	NA	TRBJ2-5	TGTGCCAGCAGCCCCAACCAAGAGACCCAGTACTTC	CASSPNQETQYF
TRBV27	TRBD1	NA	TRBJ2-1	TGTGCCAGCAGTTTATCGACAGGGGACACCTACAATGAGCAGTTCTTC	CASSLSTGDTYNEQFF
TRBV7-2	TRBD2	NA	TRBJ2-5	TGTGCCAGCAGCGTCTCGCCAGGGACTAGCGAAGAGACCCAGTACTTC	CASSVSPGTSEETQYF
TRBV28	NA	NA	TRBJ2-7	TGTGCCAGCAGGTACAGGGTAGGGGCCTACGAGCAGTACTTC	CASRYRVGAYEQYF
TRBV29-1	NA	NA	TRBJ2-5	TGCAGCGTTCTTTACAACTCGGCCCAGTACTTC	CSVLYNSAQYF
TRBV4-3	TRBD2	once	TRBJ2-7	TGCGCCAGCAGCCAAGATAGGCGGGGGGACTACGAGCAGTACTTC	CASSQDRRGDYEQYF
TRBV2	NA	NA	TRBJ2-3	TGTGCCAGCAGCCCCGCGGGGGCGGGCGGAGATACGCAGTATTTT	CASSPAGAGGDTQYF
TRBV6-5	NA	once	TRBJ2-3	TGTGCCAGCAGGGACTCCCCCATCGGAGATACGCAGTATTTT	CASRDSPIGDTQYF
TRBV5-1	TRBD2	NA	TRBJ2-2	TGCGCCAGCAGCCCCGGACTAGCGGCCTTACACACCGGGGAGCTGTTTTTT	CASSPGLAALHTGELFF
TRBV6-4	TRBD1	NA	TRBJ2-1	TGTGCCAGCAGTGAAGCAGGAACAGGGGTCTACAATGAGCAGTTCTTC	CASSEAGTGVYNEQFF
TRBV30	NA	NA	TRBJ2-2	TGTGCCTGGGAGGGGGACTCCGGGGAGCTGTTTTTT	CAWEGDSGELFF
TRBV18	NA	NA	TRBJ2-5	TGTGCCAGCTCACCACCCCTAAAAGAGACCCAGTACTTC	CASSPPLKETQYF
TRBV30	NA	NA	TRBJ1-4	TGTGCCTGGAGTCCGGAGGAGGATCTAGTTAATGAAAAACTGTTTTTT	CAWSPEEDLVNEKLFF
TRBV7-2	NA	NA	TRBJ2-1	TGTGCCAGCAGCTTATCATATAATGAGCAGTTCTTC	CASSLSYNEQFF
TRBV14	NA	NA	TRBJ2-1	TGTGCCAGCAGCCCCCTTACCGCGGATGAGCAGTTCTTC	CASSPLTADEQFF
TRBV7-6	NA	NA	TRBJ2-7	TGTGCCAGCACCCTACTAGAGACCCCCTACGAGCAGTACTTC	CASTLLETPYEQYF
TRBV5-6	NA	NA	TRBJ2-7	TGTGCCAGCAGCCCATTCGGGGTTGGGGCCGAGCAGTACTTC	CASSPFGVGAEQYF
TRBV27	TRBD2	once	TRBJ2-7	TGTGCCAGCAGTTCCCTAGCGGGGGGGCGATACGAGCAGTACTTC	CASSSLAGGRYEQYF
TRBV5-6	NA	NA	TRBJ1-3	TGTGCCAGCAGCTTCGGTGCCTCTGGAAACACCATATATTTT	CASSFGASGNTIYF
TRBV4-3	NA	NA	TRBJ1-3	TGCGCCAGCAGCCAAGATCAGGCAGGGTCGGGAAACACCATATATTTT	CASSQDQAGSGNTIYF
TRBV6-5	TRBD1	NA	TRBJ1-2	TGTGCCAGCAGTTACGGGGGACAGGGGGATGGCTACACCTTC	CASSYGGQGDGYTF
TRBV19	TRBD1	NA	TRBJ1-1	TGTGCCAGTAGTAAAACAGGGGTTAACACTGAAGCTTTCTTT	CASSKTGVNTEAFF